This T cell receptor (beta chain) was identified in a study of blood T cell repertoires in COVID-19. Looking at the study overall: Spain, Italy and the United States supplied samples that represented acute and convalescent COVID-19. T cells, B-cell-depleted T cells, or PBMCs supplied cDNA or gDNA.

Germline V gene data show CDR1 as ENHRY and CDR2 as SYGVKD. The CDR3 extends over 12 amino acids. Trimming removed 10 bases from V and 1 base from J, with 10 bases in between. Source study methods: Amplified reference gene primers provided the basis for estimating nucleated cell counts. Sequencing was performed with immunoSEQ multiplex PCR; in TCRdb, only in-frame clones are kept and a portion is missing. V and J calls and clone size are given by that table; D and trimming were obtained from the DNA. The data contain 120,000 to 150,000 clones, 70% to 85% of them singletons. Material: peripheral blood. V is TRBV10-3 and J is TRBJ2-5; weak D call: TRBD1 (6 bases). This receptor was taken from a woman in her forties or fifties in a cohort sampled during active or convalescent COVID-19. The DNA for the CDR3 is TGTGCCAACGGACAGTCCCAAGAGACCCAGTACTTC. Its translation: CANGQSQETQYF.